This entry concerns a single TCR beta chain. This entry comes from a study of blood T cell repertoires in COVID-19. On the study more broadly: PBMCs, B-cell-depleted T cells, or T cells were the source of the cDNA or gDNA that made up the material.

Germline-derived CDR1 and CDR2 are MGHRA and YSYEKL. The CDR3 sequence is 16 residues long. Trimming took 3 bases from V and 7 from J, leaving 20 bases between them. This table comes from immunoSEQ multiplex PCR, and its TCRdb copy is limited to in-frame clones, with some not included. The sample lists tens of thousands of clones; around 89% were seen once. Material for sequencing was peripheral blood. The receptor comes from a human donor in a cohort sampled during active COVID-19. This sequence joins TRBV4-1 and TRBJ2-3; D might be TRBD1 (7 bases). The CDR3 loop reads CASSQPDREATNTQYF. The CDR3 DNA reads TGCGCCAGCAGCCAGCCCGACAGGGAGGCCACCAATACGCAGTATTTT.